Shown below are 6 T cell receptor beta chains from a single sample sequenced in a study of CD8+ T cells in alopecia areata. In each case, RNA was isolated and then reverse transcribed into cDNA as the sequencing template. Sequenced by immunoSEQ multiplex PCR; TCRdb stores in-frame clones only, minus some. Of about 140,000 clones in the sample, roughly 60% are singletons; the top ten hold around 34%. Sequenced material: CD8+ T cells sorted from blood. These receptors were taken from a human donor in good health.

This clone was observed a handful of times. This chain links TRBV7-6 with TRBJ1-1; D gene uncertain. Per the germline V gene, CDR1 is SGHVS and CDR2 is FNYEAQ. CDR3 length: 14 residues. The V gene lost 1 base and the J gene lost 1 base, with 7 bases spanning the gap. The CDR3 region is CASSLGAENTEAFF. DNA of the CDR3: TGTGCCAGCAGCTTAGGAGCAGAGAACACTGAAGCTTTCTTT.

V and J are TRBV7-9 and TRBJ1-2, with TRBD1 matching 9 bases. The CDR3 covers 14 residues. The germline gives CDR1 SEHNR, CDR2 FQNEAQ (reference sequence). V lost 3 bases to trimming and J lost 3 bases; unmatched junction nucleotides: 2. In DNA, the CDR3 is TGTGCCAGCAGCTTCACAGGGGGCGACTATGGCTACACCTTC. It yields the protein CASSFTGGDYGYTF.

The DNA for the CDR3 is TGTGCCAGCAACGGCGCCGGGAGCTCCTACGAGCAGTACTTC. Protein sequence: CASNGAGSSYEQYF. The V call is TRBV2, the J call TRBJ2-7; D is perhaps TRBD2 (6 bases). The CDR3 covers 14 residues. Per germline, CDR1 SNHLY and CDR2 FYNNEI. Deletions cut 7 bases from V and 0 bases from J, with 13 bases between.

The table lists this clone with many counts. V usage is TRBV5-5 and J usage is TRBJ2-3; D not resolved. CDR3 length: 13 amino acids. Trimming took off 1 base at V and 5 bases at J, with 8 bases between the two ends. Germline V gives CDR1 SGHKS, CDR2 YYEKEE (reference sequence). CDR3 loop: CASSLRLIDTQYF. CDR3 sequence (DNA): TGTGCCAGCAGCTTGCGACTGATAGATACGCAGTATTTT.

The chain carries TRBV7-9 and TRBJ1-5, with 8 bases aligning to TRBD1. This CDR3 comprises 15 residues. V dropped 5 bases and J dropped 2; count of bases not matched to a gene: 5. CDR1 is SEHNR and CDR2 is FQNEAQ in the germline V gene (reference sequence). CDR3 region: CASSPKGQGNQPQHF. The DNA for the CDR3 is TGTGCCAGCAGCCCTAAGGGACAGGGCAATCAGCCCCAGCATTTT.

This clone showed up just a few times. The J gene is TRBJ1-2, the V gene TRBV5-5; D gene uncertain. Germline V gene sequence: CDR1 SGHKS, CDR2 YYEKEE (reference sequence). This CDR3 comprises 13 residues. V was shortened by 0 bases and J by 4 bases, with 7 bases between the two germline ends. The CDR3 nucleotides are TGTGCCAGCAGCTTGGTGGCAGCCTATGGCTACACCTTC. This sequence encodes CASSLVAAYGYTF.